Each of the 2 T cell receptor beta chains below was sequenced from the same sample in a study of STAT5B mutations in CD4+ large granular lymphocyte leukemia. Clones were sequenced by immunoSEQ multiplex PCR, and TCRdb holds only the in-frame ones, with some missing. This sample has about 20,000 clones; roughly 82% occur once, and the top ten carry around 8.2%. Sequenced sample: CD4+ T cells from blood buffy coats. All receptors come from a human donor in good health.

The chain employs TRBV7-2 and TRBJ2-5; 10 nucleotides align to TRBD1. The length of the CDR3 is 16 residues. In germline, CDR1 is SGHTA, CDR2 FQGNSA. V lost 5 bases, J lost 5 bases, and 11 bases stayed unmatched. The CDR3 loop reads CASSPRQGAFRETQYF. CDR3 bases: TGTGCCAGCAGCCCACGACAGGGGGCGTTCCGGGAGACCCAGTACTTC.

This chain's CDR3 is CASSLMGGITNEKLFF. CDR3 sequence (DNA): TGCGCCAGCAGCTTAATGGGAGGGATCACTAATGAAAAACTGTTTTTT. The chain couples TRBV5-1 to TRBJ1-4; no clear D. The ends were cut back, 2 bases at V and 2 bases at J, with 13 bases in the middle. The CDR3 consists of 16 residues. The germline V gene encodes CDR1 SGHRS and CDR2 YFSETQ.